The 2 T cell receptor beta chains given below trace back to one sample, sequenced in a study of cytomegalovirus exposure and HLA in healthy donors. It was with 60 Vbeta and 13 Jbeta primers that the PCR ran. Sequencing used immunoSEQ multiplex PCR; TCRdb keeps in-frame clones, though not all of them. The repertoire has tens of thousands of clones, roughly four fifths of them found once; the top ten carry 5.5% to 6.5%. The sequenced sample was PBMCs. Receptors were obtained from a woman in her late teens or twenties in good health and CMV-seropositive.

The chain is built from TRBV2 and TRBJ2-5; D not resolved. This CDR3 region has 12 residues. Trimming shortened V by 5 bases and J by 3 bases, and 7 bases separated the two germline ends. CDR1 is SNHLY, CDR2 FYNNEI, per germline. CDR3 DNA: TGTGCCAGCAGTATTATTGAAGAGACCCAGTACTTC. Protein product: CASSIIEETQYF.

The J gene is TRBJ2-5, the V gene TRBV5-4; D is undetermined. Per the germline V gene, CDR1 is SGHNT and CDR2 is YYREEE (reference sequence). V was cut by 0 bases and J by 5 bases, with 11 bases left in between. The length of the CDR3 is 14 residues. The chain's CDR3 is CASSLALVAETQYF. The CDR3 bases are TGTGCCAGCAGCTTGGCCTTAGTCGCCGAGACCCAGTACTTC.